This T cell receptor beta chain was sequenced in a study of OX40 agonist ivuxolimab in advanced cancers. To note about this clone: Antigen unknown.

Using immunoSEQ multiplex PCR, the repertoire was profiled, and TCRdb retains in-frame clones only, with some absent. The sample carries 55,000 to 90,000 clones, roughly 80% recorded once. Notes on the study in general: Average numbers of expanded clones were greater in CD8+ T cells than in CD4+. Dose levels from 0.1 to 3.0 mg/kg saw CD4+ and CD8+ blood T cells expand clonally by week 6.

CDR3 length: 17 residues. Trimming left V 3 bases short and J 4 bases short, with 20 bases between. Per germline, CDR1 SGHNT and CDR2 YYREEE (reference sequence). This specimen was CD4+ or CD8+ T cells sorted from blood, taken in a trial of the OX40 agonist ivuxolimab. The sequence came from an adult with an advanced solid tumor such as melanoma, head and neck, liver or kidney cancer. The rearrangement uses TRBV5-4 and TRBJ1-5; TRBD1 is a possible D gene (6 bases). The CDR3 loop reads CASSWTVTGTRNQPQHF. For the CDR3, the DNA is TGTGCCAGCAGCTGGACAGTTACCGGGACGAGAAATCAGCCCCAGCATTTT.